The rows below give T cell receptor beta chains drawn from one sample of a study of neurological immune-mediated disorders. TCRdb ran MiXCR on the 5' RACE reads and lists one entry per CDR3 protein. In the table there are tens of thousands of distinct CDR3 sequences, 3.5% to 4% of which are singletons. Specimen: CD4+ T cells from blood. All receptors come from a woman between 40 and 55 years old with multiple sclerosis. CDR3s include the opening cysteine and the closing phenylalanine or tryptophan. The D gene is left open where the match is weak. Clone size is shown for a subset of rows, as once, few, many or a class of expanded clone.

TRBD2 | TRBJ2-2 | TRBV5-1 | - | TGCGCCAGCGCTACTCCGGGACTAGCACGAACCGGGGAGCTGTTTTTT | CASATPGLARTGELFF
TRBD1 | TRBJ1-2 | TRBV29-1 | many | TGCAGCGTCCCGGACAGGAGGACGTATGGCTACACCTTC | CSVPDRRTYGYTF
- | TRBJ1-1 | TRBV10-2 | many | TGCGCCAGCCGAACTCGGGACGATGGGACTGAAGCTTTCTTT | CASRTRDDGTEAFF
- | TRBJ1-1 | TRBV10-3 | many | TGTGCCATGATGGACAGAATGAACACTGAAGCTTTCTTT | CAMMDRMNTEAFF
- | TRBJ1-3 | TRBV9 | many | TGTGCCAGCAGCGTAGAAAGCAGGGCGGCTGGAAACACCATATATTTT | CASSVESRAAGNTIYF
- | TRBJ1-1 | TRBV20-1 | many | TGCAGTGCCCCTTGGGGAAGGGGAAACACTGAAGCTTTCTTT | CSAPWGRGNTEAFF
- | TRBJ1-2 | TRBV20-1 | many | TGCAGTGCTAGACTGAAGGCTGGGGGAGTGGACTATGGCTACACCTTC | CSARLKAGGVDYGYTF
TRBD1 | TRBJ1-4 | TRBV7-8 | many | TGTGCCAGCAGCCGGGACAGGGCTGAAAAACTGTTTTTT | CASSRDRAEKLFF
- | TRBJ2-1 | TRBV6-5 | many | TGTGCCAGCACCCCAAGGGACGCCCAGACGTTGTTCTTC | CASTPRDAQTLFF
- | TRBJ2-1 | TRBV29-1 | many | TGCAGCGTTATTTCGGCACTCCACAATGAGCAGTTCTTC | CSVISALHNEQFF
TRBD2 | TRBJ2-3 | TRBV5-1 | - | TGCGCCAGCAGAAGGCGGGGGGGCTCAGATGCGCAGTATTTT | CASRRRGGSDAQYF
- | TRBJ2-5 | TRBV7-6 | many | TGTGCCAGCAGCTTAGTATCCCCCCGGGAGACCCAGTACTTC | CASSLVSPRETQYF
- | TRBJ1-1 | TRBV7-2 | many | TGTGCCAGCAGCTTACCGCAGGGACGGGATGAAGCTTTCTTT | CASSLPQGRDEAFF
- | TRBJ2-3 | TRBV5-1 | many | TGCGCCAGCAGCTTGGGGGCTACCACAGATACGCAGTATTTT | CASSLGATTDTQYF
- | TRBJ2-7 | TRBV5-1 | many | TGCGCCAGCAGCTTGGGGGGAACCTACGAGCAGTACTTC | CASSLGGTYEQYF
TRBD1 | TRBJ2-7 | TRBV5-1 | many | TGCGCCAGCAGCCCCGACAGGGCCCTCTCCTACGAGCAGTACTTC | CASSPDRALSYEQYF
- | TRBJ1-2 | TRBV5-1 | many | TGCGCCAGCAGCTTGGACAGCGTCTATGGCTACACCTTC | CASSLDSVYGYTF
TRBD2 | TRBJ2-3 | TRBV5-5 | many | TGTGCCAGCAGTCGAGATAGCGGGGGGGCCGTAGATACGCAGTATTTT | CASSRDSGGAVDTQYF
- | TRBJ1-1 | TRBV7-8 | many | TGTGCCAGCACCTCGGACATCGGGGTGAACACTGAAGCTTTCTTT | CASTSDIGVNTEAFF
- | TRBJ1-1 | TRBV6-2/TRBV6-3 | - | TGTGCCAGCAGTTATCCATTCGGGGGCGACAACACTGAAGCTTTCTTT | CASSYPFGGDNTEAFF
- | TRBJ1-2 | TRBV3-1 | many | TGTGCCAGCAGCCAAGTGAGGGACCCCTACTATGGCTACACCTTC | CASSQVRDPYYGYTF
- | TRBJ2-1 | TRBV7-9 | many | TGTGCCAGCAGCTTAGTCCACTACTACAATGAGCAGTTCTTC | CASSLVHYYNEQFF